This paragraph covers one TCR beta chain sequence. Its antigen is still unknown. Per-base quality was not reported, and no clone a single base away is much larger than it. The time point label on this specimen signifies: pretherapy, before neoadjuvant immune checkpoint inhibitors. Samples came from the phase 2 randomized NEOSTAR trial, which tested neoadjuvant nivolumab or nivolumab plus ipilimumab followed by surgery in operable NSCLC. The entry originates in a study of neoadjuvant nivolumab and ipilimumab in lung cancer (TCRdb year 2020). Looking at the study overall: Intravenous nivolumab was dosed at 3 mg/kg on days 1, 15 and 29, and in the combination arm ipilimumab 1 mg/kg was added on day 1 only. The major pathologic response (MPR) rate in the intention-to-treat population in each study arm was designated as the primary trial endpoint. A total of roughly 45 patients with operable NSCLC were treated in the trial, with about 23 randomized to nivolumab monotherapy and 21 randomized to nivolumab plus ipilimumab. The study compared TCR repertoires in pretherapy (baseline) peripheral blood with TCR repertoires in tumors resected at surgery following neoadjuvant immune checkpoint blockade. Seven patients had matched pretherapy and resected tumor pairs analyzed, with four treated with nivolumab and three with nivolumab plus ipilimumab.

General study outcomes and caveats: A small number of samples was subjected to TCR sequencing. From pretherapy to surgery, tumor T-cell richness and clonality increased in three of three dual-therapy tumors but in only two of four nivolumab-treated tumors. No significant correlation was found between TCR clonality and pathologic tumor regression, and only one major-pathologic-response sample was available for the clonality analysis. A positive correlation was observed between pretherapy blood TCR richness and richness in tumors resected after neoadjuvant therapy (Spearman R of about 0.82). Resected tumors had greater TCR richness and clonality than tumor-adjacent uninvolved lung, and increases were observed in more dual-therapy-treated tumors.

Library construction relied on the immunoSEQ multiplex PCR assay. The paper's processing steps were these. Repertoires were summarized by richness and clonality, and significantly expanded and contracted clones were identified between pre- and post-therapy samples. TCRdb limited this immuneACCESS table to in-frame rearrangements with V and J called. A share of clones is missing; checked studies link under half to unresolved V genes, and the rest is unexplained. V, J and clone size were drawn from that table, and D and trimming were deduced from the DNA. Present in this sample are 40,000 to 55,000 clones, more than 85% of which were seen just once. The ten biggest clones cover about 4% of the sample. Between the V and J ends, shortened by 0 bases and 4 bases respectively, the junction contains 4 bases. The germline V gene sets CDR1 to SGHRS and CDR2 to YFSETQ. The CDR3 runs 13 residues from the cysteine to the phenylalanine. CDR3 DNA only is kept here, 39 bases in frame from base 1.

The rearrangement joined TRBV5-1 to TRBJ2-2, with no D gene named confidently. The sequence derives from an adult with non-small cell lung cancer. Some clones in this sample may be carry-over from other donors' samples. The material was blood, obtained before neoadjuvant nivolumab, alone or with ipilimumab. In nucleotide form, the sequence is TGCGCCAGCAGCTTGGCTGGCACCGGGGAGCTGTTTTTT. This encodes CASSLAGTGELFF.